These T cell receptor beta chains were read from a single sample in a study of identical twins. In TCRdb, the 5' RACE reads were re-called with MiXCR into one record per CDR3 protein. The sample lists approximately 240,000 distinct CDR3 sequences; around 15% were seen once. Material for sequencing was memory (CD45RO+) T cells sorted from blood. The receptors were sampled from a woman under 30 in good health. Both conserved end residues are part of each CDR3. A D gene is named only where the DNA matches it firmly. Clone size is not always given. Where it is, it says once, few, many or a class for expanded clones.

len	d_gene	v_gene	abundance	j_gene	CDR3nt	CDR3aa
14	.	TRBV9	.	TRBJ2-2	TGTGCCAGCAGCCCCCGCCCGGACACCGGGGAGCTGTTTTTT	CASSPRPDTGELFF
12	.	TRBV20-1	few	TRBJ1-1	TGCAGTGCTGACCATACGAGCACTGAAGCTTTCTTT	CSADHTSTEAFF
16	.	TRBV20-1	many	TRBJ1-4	TGCAGTGCTAGTGCCACTTCTCTACCGGGTCCTGAAAAACTGTTTTTT	CSASATSLPGPEKLFF
17	TRBD2	TRBV15	many	TRBJ2-5	TGTGCCACCAGCAGAGATCGGGAGGGCCGGGTGTTCGAGACCCAGTACTTC	CATSRDREGRVFETQYF
16	.	TRBV12-3/TRBV12-4	many	TRBJ2-1	TGTGCCAGCAGGTTTTCTGGGGGTGGGCTTTACAATGAGCAGTTCTTC	CASRFSGGGLYNEQFF
17	.	TRBV3-1	few	TRBJ1-2	TGTGCCAGCAGCCCCCGAGGGCAGGAAGGGGCCAACTATGGCTACACCTTC	CASSPRGQEGANYGYTF
12	TRBD2	TRBV5-1	once	TRBJ2-1	TGCGCCAGCAGCTGGACTAGCGATGAGCAGTTCTTC	CASSWTSDEQFF
13	.	TRBV20-1	few	TRBJ2-3	TGCAGTGCTAGTACACAGCGCACAGATACGCAGTATTTT	CSASTQRTDTQYF
15	TRBD2	TRBV6-5	many	TRBJ2-7	TGTGCCAGCAGTTATTTGGGGGGAGGGACCTACGAGCAGTACTTC	CASSYLGGGTYEQYF
15	.	TRBV9	few	TRBJ1-3	TGTGCCAGCAGCGTTAAAGCAGGGGCTGGAAACACCATATATTTT	CASSVKAGAGNTIYF
17	TRBD2	TRBV4-3	.	TRBJ2-2	TGCGCCAGCAGCCAAGATCGAGCGGGAGGCCCCACCGGGGAGCTGTTTTTT	CASSQDRAGGPTGELFF
15	TRBD1	TRBV3-1	.	TRBJ1-5	TGTGCCAGCAGCCATCCCGACAGGGGGCTTCAGCCCCAGCATTTT	CASSHPDRGLQPQHF
12	.	TRBV12-3/TRBV12-4	many	TRBJ2-3	TGTGCCAGCAGCTTCCGGACAGATACGCAGTATTTT	CASSFRTDTQYF
15	.	TRBV20-1	few	TRBJ2-3	TGCAGTCTCCTCTCGGGGGGCCCGAGCACAGATACGCAGTATTTT	CSLLSGGPSTDTQYF
12	.	TRBV9	.	TRBJ1-2	TGTGCCAGCAGCGTAGCGGTTTCTGGCTACACCTTC	CASSVAVSGYTF
14	TRBD1	TRBV7-9	few	TRBJ2-7	TGTGCCAGCAGCCAGGGACAGGACTCCTACGAGCAGTACTTC	CASSQGQDSYEQYF
14	.	TRBV12-3/TRBV12-4	few	TRBJ2-1	TGTGCCAGCACCCCGGGGCAGGGGTTAGGTGAGCAGTTCTTC	CASTPGQGLGEQFF
13	.	TRBV19	.	TRBJ1-2	TGTGCCAGTAGTTTTGAGGGAGAGCGAGGCTACACCTTC	CASSFEGERGYTF
14	.	TRBV10-2	few	TRBJ1-2	TGCGCCAGCAGTGAGACCCGGGAGAGCGCGGGCTACACCTTC	CASSETRESAGYTF
15	.	TRBV9	many	TRBJ2-7	TGTGCCAGCAGCGTAGGGGGGCTAGCGGTTGACGAGCAGTACTTC	CASSVGGLAVDEQYF
16	TRBD1	TRBV12-3/TRBV12-4	.	TRBJ2-6	TGTGCCAGCAGCTGGACAGGGCCTCTCCGGGCCAACGTCCTGACTTTC	CASSWTGPLRANVLTF
14	.	TRBV6-1	many	TRBJ1-2	TGTGCCAGCAGACTGGATCCAAGTAACTATGGCTACACCTTC	CASRLDPSNYGYTF
12	.	TRBV10-3	few	TRBJ2-2	TGTGCCATCAGATCGAACACCGGGGAGCTGTTTTTT	CAIRSNTGELFF
14	.	TRBV7-2	many	TRBJ2-5	TGTGCCAGCAGTCCTGTGGGGCAGCAAGAGACCCAGTACTTC	CASSPVGQQETQYF
15	TRBD1	TRBV2	few	TRBJ2-2	TGTGCCAGCAGCGTACAGGGGGCGAACACCGGGGAGCTGTTTTTT	CASSVQGANTGELFF
15	.	TRBV3-1	.	TRBJ2-4	TGTGCCAGCAGCCAAAGCTTTACGGCCAAAAACATTCAGTACTTC	CASSQSFTAKNIQYF
15	TRBD1	TRBV28	many	TRBJ1-5	TGTGCCAGCAGGGGGGTAGGGACAGGGAATCAGCCCCAGCATTTT	CASRGVGTGNQPQHF
14	.	TRBV20-1	few	TRBJ2-1	TGCAGTGCTAGAGTTCAGCTTTCAAGCAATGAGCAGTTCTTC	CSARVQLSSNEQFF
14	.	TRBV20-1	few	TRBJ1-1	TGCAGTGCTGGGGTTTCCCGGCGGAACACTGAAGCTTTCTTT	CSAGVSRRNTEAFF
16	TRBD2	TRBV14	many	TRBJ2-1	TGTGCCAGCAGCCACTTTAGCGGGGGGGCCCGAAATGAGCAGTTCTTC	CASSHFSGGARNEQFF
19	TRBD2	TRBV12-3/TRBV12-4	many	TRBJ2-7	TGTGCCAGCGCTTCGGGAGGCAGGGATCTACGATCTTTCTCCTACGAGCAGTACTTC	CASASGGRDLRSFSYEQYF
16	.	TRBV12-3/TRBV12-4	.	TRBJ2-6	TGTGCCAGCAGTCAGACAGGGAGGTCTGGGGCCAACGTCCTGACTTTC	CASSQTGRSGANVLTF